The 9 T cell receptor beta chains in this list originate from one sample, sequenced in a study of blood T cells in healthy people across ages. The use of a sample-barcoded 5' primer and a J-beta primer mix characterized a second PCR of about 6 to 11 cycles. TCRdb re-derived calls from the 5' RACE reads in MiXCR, one entry per CDR3 protein. Of approximately 580,000 distinct CDR3 sequences listed, less than 25% are singletons. These sequences were also reported in another study, on T cells of mothers and their children.

Input material: blood. The receptors shown here come from a boy between 10 and 17 years old in good health.

This clonotype was seen a few times. The chain links TRBV4-3 to TRBJ1-1; D is uncertain. Germline lookup yields CDR1 LGHNA and CDR2 YSLEER. The CDR3 has 15 amino acids. Between the trimmed V and J ends, which lost 0 bases and 4 bases, there was a span of 12 bases. Here the CDR3 DNA reads TGCGCCAGCAGCCAAGATGAGGGTTGGAGCACTGAAGCTTTCTTT. Its translation: CASSQDEGWSTEAFF.

This clonotype was seen a handful of times. The V call is TRBV28, the J call TRBJ2-1; 12 bases map to TRBD2. Germline CDR1 reads MDHEN; CDR2 reads SYDVKM. V was clipped by 5 bases and J by 3 bases; unmatched bases: 5. The CDR3 runs 16 residues. CDR3 sequence (DNA): TGTGCCAGCAGTCTACTGACTAGCGGGAGCTACAATGAGCAGTTCTTC. Residues: CASSLLTSGSYNEQFF.

Only a few counts were recorded for this clonotype. The V and J genes are TRBV2 and TRBJ2-1, with 8 bases identical to TRBD1. CDR1 and CDR2 (germline): SNHLY, FYNNEI. The ends lost 7 bases at V and 4 bases at J; junction bases unmatched: 6. This CDR3 is built from 14 residues. The CDR3 reads CASTTGDHYNEQFF. As DNA, the CDR3 is TGTGCCAGCACGACAGGGGATCATTACAATGAGCAGTTCTTC. Full variable domain (outside the CDR3, taken from reference TRBV2 and TRBJ2-1): EPEVTQTPSHQVTQMGQEVILRCVPISNHLYFYWYRQILGQKVEFLVSFYNNEISEKSEIFDDQFSVERPDGSNFTLKIRSTKLEDSAMYFCASTTGDHYNEQFFGPGTRLTVL.

This clonotype occurred a few times. The chain has TRBV7-8 and TRBJ1-1; 7 bases align to TRBD1. The V segment lost 3 bases and the J segment 5 bases; nucleotides outside the gene matches: 3. CDR1 and CDR2 from the germline V gene are SGHVS and FQNEAQ. This CDR3 has 13 residues. CDR3 region: CASSLTGLTEAFF. The DNA for the CDR3 is TGTGCCAGCAGCTTGACAGGGCTTACTGAAGCTTTCTTT.

The V and J genes are TRBV7-6 and TRBJ1-6; 8 bases fit TRBD1. This CDR3 is 15 amino acids long. V dropped 4 bases and J dropped 7; count of bases not matched to a gene: 6. Germline V gene lookup returns CDR1 SGHVS and CDR2 FNYEAQ. This CDR3 reads CASSSGGTGNSPLHF. CDR3 in DNA: TGTGCCAGCAGCTCAGGAGGGACAGGAAATTCACCCCTCCACTTT.

This clonotype has more than one count but fewer than ten. The rearrangement uses TRBV7-9 and TRBJ2-5, with unresolved D. The CDR3 runs to 16 residues. Looked up from germline, CDR1 is SEHNR and CDR2 is FQNEAQ (reference sequence). Trimming took off 5 bases at V and 5 bases at J, with 21 bases between the two ends. Written as DNA, the CDR3 is TGTGCCAGCAGCCGAAATCACGGACGAATTTTGGAGACCCAGTACTTC. This sequence encodes CASSRNHGRILETQYF.

This sequence joins TRBV9 and TRBJ1-1; D unresolved. V gave up 3 bases and J gave up 4 bases, with 10 bases separating them. Germline CDR1 reads SGDLS; CDR2 reads YYNGEE. This CDR3 spans 13 amino acids. In DNA form, the CDR3 reads TGTGCCAGCAGCGAAGGTGGTAGCACTGAAGCTTTCTTT. It translates to CASSEGGSTEAFF.

The chain links TRBV7-2 to TRBJ2-5, with 11 positions matching TRBD2. TRBJ2-1 matches the DNA end more closely, so the J call is doubtful. This CDR3 contains 15 residues. Looked up from germline, CDR1 is SGHTA and CDR2 is FQGNSA. CDR3 sequence reads: CASSLTSGSPSEQFF. For the CDR3, the DNA is TGTGCCAGCAGCTTAACTAGCGGGAGCCCTAGTGAGCAGTTCTTC.

The chain recombines TRBV29-1 with TRBJ2-7; unclear D gene. The V and J ends lost 6 bases and 3 bases respectively, with 9 bases between them. This CDR3 is built from 11 residues. Germline V gene lookup returns CDR1 SQVTM and CDR2 ANQGSEA. The CDR3 DNA follows: TGCAGCGTCCTCTTGGACTACGAGCAGTACTTC. The encoded protein is CSVLLDYEQYF.